The 28 T cell receptor beta chains listed next were all sequenced from one sample in a study of molecular identifiers for immune sequencing clone quantification. TCRdb passed the PCR reads through MiXCR, listing each CDR3 protein once. The table has about 640,000 distinct CDR3 sequences, 15% to 20% seen once. Sequencing used naive CD8+ T cells from blood, with Jurkat cell RNA spiked in. The subset: FACS-sorted CD8+CD4-CCR7+CD45RA+ naive T cells. Receptors were obtained from a human donor in good health. Some libraries in this study had Jurkat cell RNA spiked in.

This clonotype was recorded many times. This chain joins TRBV7-2 and TRBJ2-1; no firm D call. The CDR3 is 12 amino acids. With 0 bases removed from V and 8 bases from J, the gap between germline ends came to 5 bases. CDR1 and CDR2 from the germline V gene are SGHTA and FQGNSA. CDR3 coding DNA: TGTGCCAGCAGCTTAGCGCCTCATGAGCAGTTCTTC. As protein: CASSLAPHEQFF.

Comment on this clonotype: It may be a read error: a sequence one base away is much more abundant. This chain uses TRBV27 with TRBJ2-5; unclear D gene. The germline V gene encodes CDR1 MNHEY and CDR2 SMNVEV (reference sequence). The CDR3 runs to 15 residues. V was shortened by 8 bases and J by 5 bases, with 21 bases between the two germline ends. CDR3 region: CASGHTPLPRETQYF. The CDR3 DNA follows: TGTGCCAGCGGTCACACCCCGTTGCCCCGTGAGACCCAGTACTTC.

This clonotype was found a few times. This chain uses TRBV11-2 with TRBJ1-1, with D hard to call. The ends were cut back, 1 base at V and 1 base at J, with 10 bases in the middle. CDR1 SGHAT and CDR2 FQNNGV come from the germline V gene. The CDR3 has 15 residues. The CDR3 DNA reads as TGTGCCAGCAGCTTAGCGGGTTATAAGAACACTGAAGCTTTCTTT. Translating it yields CASSLAGYKNTEAFF.

As concerns this clonotype: Lacking the conserved final phenylalanine or tryptophan, this CDR3 likely reflects a read error. This chain joins TRBV9 and TRBJ2-2; a weak D match, TRBD1 (6 bases). Germline CDR1 SGDLS, CDR2 YYNGEE. There are 15 residues in the CDR3. V gave up 4 bases and J gave up 4 bases, with 14 bases separating them. CDR3 region: CASSPTSGVTGELFS. In DNA form, the CDR3 reads TGTGCCAGCAGCCCAACCTCAGGGGTCACCGGGGAGCTGTTTTCT.

V and J are TRBV10-3 and TRBJ1-2; 9 nucleotides match TRBD1. Germline assignment: CDR1 ENHRY and CDR2 SYGVKD. V lost 4 bases, J lost 7 bases, and 10 bases stayed unmatched. The CDR3 contains 15 residues. The CDR3 bases are TGTGCCATCAGTGCGACAGGGGGGGATGAGGCTGGCTACACCTTC. Residues: CAISATGGDEAGYTF.

In its sample, this clonotype was seen a few times. V usage is TRBV6-6 and J usage is TRBJ2-7, with D possibly matching TRBD2 (6 bases). V was trimmed by 0 bases and J by 4 bases, leaving 22 bases between them. This CDR3 is 18 amino acids long. Germline V gives CDR1 MNHNY, CDR2 SVGAGI (reference sequence). The CDR3 sequence: CASSYSIKTGRGSYEQYF. As DNA, the CDR3 is TGTGCCAGCAGTTACTCCATCAAGACCGGGAGAGGTTCTTACGAGCAGTACTTC.

The chain uses TRBV9 and TRBJ1-1; possible D gene TRBD1, 6 bases. Germline CDR1 and CDR2: SGDLS and YYNGEE. Trimming left V 3 bases short and J 5 bases short, with 11 bases between. The CDR3 spans 13 residues. The CDR3 region is CASSAARGTEAFF. The CDR3 DNA follows: TGTGCCAGCAGCGCGGCGAGGGGGACTGAAGCTTTCTTT.

In its sample, this clonotype was seen many times. The chain is built from TRBV20-1 and TRBJ2-7; 10 nucleotides align to TRBD2. The CDR3 sequence is 14 residues long. Germline assignment: CDR1 DFQATT and CDR2 SNEGSKA (reference sequence). With 0 bases clipped from V and 5 bases from J, the junction kept 4 bases outside the gene matches. The chain's CDR3 is CSAREPAGGHEQYF. The CDR3 nucleotides are TGCAGTGCTAGAGAGCCAGCGGGGGGGCACGAGCAGTACTTC.

This clonotype was seen repeatedly, ten times or more. The chain employs TRBV20-1 and TRBJ1-5; perhaps TRBD1 as D (5 bases). V lost 6 bases and J 2 bases, leaving 32 bases between the germline ends. The V gene's germline CDR1 is DFQATT and CDR2 SNEGSKA (reference sequence). The length of the CDR3 is 20 residues. The DNA for the CDR3 is TGCAGTGCCCCGCGCATGGGGGGGGGAGAGCCACTACCGGGCAATCAGCCCCAGCATTTT. Translation gives CSAPRMGGGEPLPGNQPQHF.

This clonotype was observed many times. This chain connects TRBV30 to TRBJ2-7; 9 bases line up with TRBD1. The CDR3 has 15 amino acids. The germline gives CDR1 GTSNPN, CDR2 SVGIG (reference sequence). After removal of 4 bases from V and 2 bases from J, the junction contained 9 bases not matched to a gene. Written as DNA, the CDR3 is TGTGCCTGGACTCCAAGGACAGGGGCCACCTACGAGCAGTACTTC. It yields the protein CAWTPRTGATYEQYF. The full variable domain, rest sourced from reference TRBV30 and TRBJ2-7, is SQTIHQWPATLVQPVGSPLSLECTVEGTSNPNLYWYRQAAGRGLQLLFYSVGIGQISSEVPQNLSASRPQDRQFILSSKKLLLSDSGFYLCAWTPRTGATYEQYFGPGTRLTVT.

This clonotype was recorded many times. The rearrangement links TRBV9 to TRBJ2-5; perhaps TRBD1 as D (6 bases). This CDR3 comprises 16 residues. V shed 0 bases and J shed 5 bases, with 17 bases lying between them. Germline V lookup: CDR1 SGDLS, CDR2 YYNGEE. CDR3: CASSVATNWGQETQYF. In nucleotides, the CDR3 is TGTGCCAGCAGCGTAGCTACTAATTGGGGGCAGGAGACCCAGTACTTC.

This clonotype has a count of ten or more. The CDR3 coding sequence is TGTGCCAGCAGCGACAGGGGGCTAGTGGCTAATGAGCAGTTCTTC. As protein: CASSDRGLVANEQFF. The chain employs TRBV6-5 and TRBJ2-1; 10 nucleotides agree with TRBD1. This CDR3 spans 15 amino acids. V dropped 6 bases and J dropped 7; count of bases not matched to a gene: 9. CDR1 MNHEY and CDR2 SVGAGI come from the germline V gene.

Notes on this clonotype: At one end the junction does not follow the germline gene, possibly because of a read error. The V call is TRBV12-3 or TRBV12-4, the J call TRBJ1-3; D call uncertain. The CDR3 spans 13 residues. CDR3 bases: TGTGTCAGCAGCCCCGAGAGTGGAAACACCATATATTTT. Translation: CVSSPESGNTIYF.

Remarks on this clonotype: Since a much larger clone is just one base distant, this may be a read error. The CDR3 bases are TGTGCCAGCGGTTCCAGGGGGTACACTGAAGCTTTCTTT. Translating gives CASGSRGYTEAFF. This chain links TRBV12-3 or TRBV12-4 with TRBJ1-1; 7 bases are shared with TRBD1. The CDR3 loop spans 13 amino acids. V lost 8 bases to trimming and J lost 3 bases; unmatched junction nucleotides: 6.

This clonotype was counted at least ten times. The chain joins TRBV12-3 or TRBV12-4 to TRBJ1-4; D may be TRBD1 (5 bases). The CDR3 runs 16 residues. V lost 2 bases and J lost 8, with 18 bases in between. CDR3 residues: CASSLSPRGVGEKLFF. The CDR3 DNA reads TGTGCCAGCAGTTTATCCCCCCGGGGGGTAGGGGAAAAACTGTTTTTT.

This clonotype was seen many times. The V call is TRBV4-1, the J call TRBJ2-3, with 8 bases lining up with TRBD2. With V trimmed by 4 bases and J by 2 bases, 2 bases remained unmatched. CDR3 length: 14 amino acids. Germline CDR1 MGHRA, CDR2 YSYEKL. The CDR3 is CASSPTSDTDTQYF. In DNA form, the CDR3 reads TGCGCCAGCAGCCCGACTAGCGACACAGATACGCAGTATTTT.

This clonotype was recorded at least ten times. The chain is built from TRBV25-1 and TRBJ2-5; TRBD2 matches 7 bases. The germline gives CDR1 MGHDK, CDR2 SYGVNS. V lost 6 bases to trimming and J lost 5 bases; unmatched junction nucleotides: 9. This CDR3 spans 14 amino acids. CDR3 region: CASRGSWGGETQYF. The CDR3 bases are TGTGCCAGCAGGGGATCTTGGGGGGGGGAGACCCAGTACTTC.

This clonotype has a handful of counts. The chain recombines TRBV4-3 with TRBJ1-6, with D hard to call. CDR3 size: 19 residues. Trimming took 0 bases from V and 0 from J, leaving 15 bases between them. The germline V gene has CDR1 LGHNA and CDR2 YSLEER. In DNA, the CDR3 is TGCGCCAGCAGCCAAGACCACGGACCGCTCGGCTCCTATAATTCACCCCTCCACTTT. Translated, it gives CASSQDHGPLGSYNSPLHF.

This clonotype has a count of ten or more. The chain is built from TRBV11-2 and TRBJ2-3, with D uncertain. Trimming shortened V by 2 bases and J by 0 bases, and 3 bases separated the two germline ends. The CDR3 is 13 amino acids. Looked up from germline, CDR1 is SGHAT and CDR2 is FQNNGV. CDR3: CASSLYSTDTQYF. In nucleotides, the CDR3 is TGTGCCAGCAGCTTATACAGCACAGATACGCAGTATTTT.

This clonotype was observed many times. The chain is built from TRBV15 and TRBJ2-5; 8 bases are shared with TRBD1. Germline lookup yields CDR1 LNHNV and CDR2 YYDKDF (reference sequence). V trimming: 0 bases; J trimming: 4 bases; junction bases outside the gene matches: 13. The CDR3 runs to 18 residues. CDR3 nucleotides: TGTGCCACCAGCAGAGATGAGAGGACAGGGACGATTGGAGAGACCCAGTACTTC. It codes for CATSRDERTGTIGETQYF.

As regards this clonotype: The junction and the germline gene differ at one end; a read error may be behind it. The gene calls are TRBV9 and TRBJ2-5; a weak D match, TRBD1 (7 bases). Germline CDR1 and CDR2: SGDLS and YYNGEE. There are 14 residues in the CDR3. The CDR3 is CASGVQGGQETQYF. The CDR3 nucleotides read TGTGCCAGCGGCGTTCAGGGGGGACAAGAGACCCAGTACTTC. The whole variable domain, filled in from reference TRBV9 and TRBJ2-5, reads DSGVTQTPKHLITATGQRVTLRCSPRSGDLSVYWYQQSLDQGLQFLIQYYNGEERAKGNILERFSAQQFPDLHSELNLSSLELGDSALYFCASGVQGGQETQYFGPGTRLLVL.

The chain has TRBV6-5 and TRBJ1-1, with 7 bases matching TRBD1. Per the germline V gene, CDR1 is MNHEY and CDR2 is SVGAGI. The CDR3 is 13 residues long. Unmatched junction bases numbered 6, after V lost 0 bases and J lost 11 bases. Written as DNA, the CDR3 is TGTGCCAGCAGTTACTCGTCCGGACAGGTGGCTTTCTTT. Its protein is CASSYSSGQVAFF.

There are many counts of this clonotype. The rearrangement joins TRBV29-1 to TRBJ2-1; no definite D call. The germline gives CDR1 SQVTM, CDR2 ANQGSEA. V lost 1 base to trimming and J lost 0 bases, with 7 bases between them. This CDR3 comprises 14 residues. The CDR3 protein is CSVEVFASYNEQFF. As DNA, the CDR3 is TGCAGCGTTGAAGTATTCGCCTCCTACAATGAGCAGTTCTTC.

About this clonotype: A read error may explain this, as a much larger clone is one base away. This likely comes from a read error, as the CDR3 has no conserved phenylalanine or tryptophan at its end. The CDR3 nucleotides read TGCGCCAGCAGGCCACTGGGGGCCAACGTCCTGACTCTC. It yields the protein CASRPLGANVLTL. The rearrangement joins TRBV4-3 to TRBJ2-6; D not certain. Looked up from germline, CDR1 is LGHNA and CDR2 is YSLEER. The CDR3 totals 13 residues. V lost 6 bases to trimming and J lost 4 bases, with 7 bases between them.

This clonotype was counted ten times or more. The V and J genes are TRBV15 and TRBJ2-3; TRBD2 agrees at 10 bases. The germline V gene has CDR1 LNHNV and CDR2 YYDKDF (reference sequence). The CDR3 covers 14 residues. Losses at the gene ends were 4 bases for V and 5 bases for J; bases not matched to a gene: 3. For the CDR3, the DNA is TGTGCCACCAGCAAGTGGACTAGCGGAGATACGCAGTATTTT. It encodes CATSKWTSGDTQYF.

This clonotype came up a few times. The rearrangement joins TRBV4-1 to TRBJ2-3; D is unclear. With 2 bases removed from V and 0 bases from J, the gap between germline ends came to 18 bases. CDR1 and CDR2 (germline): MGHRA, YSYEKL. This CDR3 has 18 residues. CDR3 amino acids: CASSQMFPGGTSTDTQYF. The CDR3 coding sequence is TGCGCCAGCAGCCAAATGTTTCCGGGCGGAACTAGCACAGATACGCAGTATTTT.

This clonotype was observed at least ten times. The V call is TRBV5-5, the J call TRBJ1-1; 10 positions agree with TRBD1. J was trimmed by 4 bases and V by 4 bases; bases with no gene match: 7. Germline V gene sequence: CDR1 SGHKS, CDR2 YYEKEE (reference sequence). The length of the CDR3 is 15 residues. CDR3 loop: CASSLWDRGSTEAFF. CDR3 coding DNA: TGTGCCAGCAGCCTATGGGACAGGGGATCCACTGAAGCTTTCTTT.

This clonotype was found many times. The CDR3 coding sequence is TGTGCCAGCAGCCTGGGGACAGGGGAGGTCCACGAGCAGTACTTC. It translates to CASSLGTGEVHEQYF. The gene calls are TRBV7-2 and TRBJ2-7; 10 bases are shared with TRBD1. This CDR3 comprises 15 residues. V lost 5 bases, J lost 5 bases, and 9 bases stayed unmatched. Germline CDR1 SGHTA, CDR2 FQGNSA.